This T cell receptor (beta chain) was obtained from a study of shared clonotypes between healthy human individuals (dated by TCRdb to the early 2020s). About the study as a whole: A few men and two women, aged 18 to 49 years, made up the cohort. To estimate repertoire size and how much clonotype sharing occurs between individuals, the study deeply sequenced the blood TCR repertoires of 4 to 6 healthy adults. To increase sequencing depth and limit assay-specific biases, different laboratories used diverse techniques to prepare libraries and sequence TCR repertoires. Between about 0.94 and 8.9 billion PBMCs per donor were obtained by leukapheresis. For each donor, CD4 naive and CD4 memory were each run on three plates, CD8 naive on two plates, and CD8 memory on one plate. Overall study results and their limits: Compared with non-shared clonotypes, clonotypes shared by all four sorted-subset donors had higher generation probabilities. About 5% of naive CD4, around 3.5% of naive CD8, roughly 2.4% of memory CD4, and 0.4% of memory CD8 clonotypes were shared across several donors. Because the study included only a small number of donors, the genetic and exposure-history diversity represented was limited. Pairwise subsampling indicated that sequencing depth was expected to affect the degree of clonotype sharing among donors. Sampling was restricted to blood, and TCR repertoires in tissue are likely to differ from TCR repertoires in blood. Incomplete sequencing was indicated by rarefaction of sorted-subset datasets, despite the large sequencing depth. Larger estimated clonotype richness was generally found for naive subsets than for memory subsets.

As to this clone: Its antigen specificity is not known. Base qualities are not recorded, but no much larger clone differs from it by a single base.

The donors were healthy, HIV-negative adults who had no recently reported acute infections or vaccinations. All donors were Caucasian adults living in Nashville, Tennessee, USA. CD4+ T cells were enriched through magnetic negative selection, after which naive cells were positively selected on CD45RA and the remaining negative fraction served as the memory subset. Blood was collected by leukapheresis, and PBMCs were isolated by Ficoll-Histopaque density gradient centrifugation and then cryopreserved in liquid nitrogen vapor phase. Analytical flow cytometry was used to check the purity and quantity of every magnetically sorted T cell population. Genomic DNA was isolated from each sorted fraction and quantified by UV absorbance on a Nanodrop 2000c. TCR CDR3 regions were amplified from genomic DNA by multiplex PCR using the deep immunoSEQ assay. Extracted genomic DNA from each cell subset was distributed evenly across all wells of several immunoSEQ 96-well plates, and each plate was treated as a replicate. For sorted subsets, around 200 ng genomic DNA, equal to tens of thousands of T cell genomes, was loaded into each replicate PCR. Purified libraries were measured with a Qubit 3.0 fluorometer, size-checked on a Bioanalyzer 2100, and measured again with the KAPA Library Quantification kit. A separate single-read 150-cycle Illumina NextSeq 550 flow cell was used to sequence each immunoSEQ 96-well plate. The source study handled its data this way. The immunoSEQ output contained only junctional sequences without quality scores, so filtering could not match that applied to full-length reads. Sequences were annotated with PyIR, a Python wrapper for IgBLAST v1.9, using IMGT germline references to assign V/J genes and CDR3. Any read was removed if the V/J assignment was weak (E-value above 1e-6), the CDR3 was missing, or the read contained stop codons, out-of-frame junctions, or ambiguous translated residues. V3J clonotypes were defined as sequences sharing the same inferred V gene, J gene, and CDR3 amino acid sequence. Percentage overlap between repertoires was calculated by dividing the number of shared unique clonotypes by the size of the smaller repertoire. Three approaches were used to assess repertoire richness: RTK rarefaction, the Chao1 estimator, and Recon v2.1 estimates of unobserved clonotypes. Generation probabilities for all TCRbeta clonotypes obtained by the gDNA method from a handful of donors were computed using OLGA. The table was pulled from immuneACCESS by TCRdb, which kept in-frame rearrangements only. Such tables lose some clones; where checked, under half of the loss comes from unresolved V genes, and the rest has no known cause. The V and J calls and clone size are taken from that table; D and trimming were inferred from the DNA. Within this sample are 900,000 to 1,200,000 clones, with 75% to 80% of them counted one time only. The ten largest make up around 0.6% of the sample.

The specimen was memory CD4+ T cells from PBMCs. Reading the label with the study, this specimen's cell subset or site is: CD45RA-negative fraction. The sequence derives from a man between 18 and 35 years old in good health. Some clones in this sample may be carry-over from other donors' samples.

CDR3 region: CAWSLGTSGSYEQYF. The nucleotide sequence reads as follows: TGTGCCTGGAGTTTGGGAACTAGCGGGAGTTACGAGCAGTACTTC. This chain is built from TRBV30 and TRBJ2-7; TRBD2 aligns with 11 central bases. The germline V gene (reference sequence) provides CDR1 GTSNPN and CDR2 SVGIG. Including the terminal cysteine and phenylalanine, the CDR3 comprises 15 residues. Only the CDR3 part of the read is kept: 45 bases, read in frame from the first base. V is cut back by 2 bases and J by 4 bases, with 7 bases in the junction unmatched.